One sample yielded the 16 T cell receptor beta chains listed below, sequenced in a study of blood T cell repertoires in COVID-19. Data came from immunoSEQ multiplex PCR; TCRdb stores just in-frame clones and leaves some out. The data show about 240,000 clones, 75% to 90% seen once. The sample comprised peripheral blood. The source is a man aged 60 to 69 who had recovered from COVID-19.

This clone was detected only once. The V gene is TRBV5-1, the J gene TRBJ2-5; the D gene is possibly TRBD2 (6 bases). The V gene lost 6 bases and the J gene lost 3 bases, with 12 bases spanning the gap. The V gene's germline CDR1 is SGHRS and CDR2 YFSETQ. The CDR3 loop spans 13 amino acids. CDR3 DNA: TGCGCCAGCACCTTACCGGGGGAAGAGACCCAGTACTTC. This gives the protein CASTLPGEETQYF.

This CDR3 is CSASSPGQGVHEQYF. The DNA for the CDR3 is TGCAGTGCTAGTAGCCCGGGACAGGGGGTGCACGAGCAGTACTTC. V and J are TRBV20-1 and TRBJ2-7; 11 bases fit TRBD1. Germline CDR1 reads DFQATT; CDR2 reads SNEGSKA (reference sequence). This CDR3 comprises 15 residues. V shed 3 bases, J shed 5 bases, and the junction held 9 bases outside the gene matches.

Only one count was recorded for this clone. The chain combines TRBV25-1 with TRBJ1-1, with D possibly being TRBD1 (6 bases). V lost 7 bases to trimming and J lost 5 bases, with 14 bases between them. The CDR3 totals 13 residues. Germline-derived CDR1 and CDR2 are MGHDK and SYGVNS. The CDR3 DNA sequence: TGTGCCAGCATGGGGGGGCGGAGGACTGAAGCTTTCTTT. This codes for CASMGGRRTEAFF.

The chain joins TRBV2 to TRBJ1-1; TRBD1 might be the D (6 bases). Between the trimmed V and J ends, which lost 6 bases and 4 bases, there was a span of 21 bases. Germline V gene lookup returns CDR1 SNHLY and CDR2 FYNNEI. The CDR3 loop spans 16 amino acids. CDR3 nucleotide sequence: TGTGCCAGCAGCGATAGGGACATCTACCTGGGCACTGAAGCTTTCTTT. Translation gives CASSDRDIYLGTEAFF. Full variable domain (outside the CDR3, taken from reference TRBV2 and TRBJ1-1): EPEVTQTPSHQVTQMGQEVILRCVPISNHLYFYWYRQILGQKVEFLVSFYNNEISEKSEIFDDQFSVERPDGSNFTLKIRSTKLEDSAMYFCASSDRDIYLGTEAFFGQGTRLTVV.

V is TRBV6-5 and J is TRBJ1-6, with 7 bases aligning to TRBD1. V gave up 2 bases and J gave up 10 bases; unmatched junction bases: 11. Germline lookup yields CDR1 MNHEY and CDR2 SVGAGI. The CDR3 contains 16 residues. As DNA, the CDR3 is TGTGCCAGCAGTTACACAGGTCGACAGGGCAGCTCACCCCTCCACTTT. Translation: CASSYTGRQGSSPLHF.

V gene TRBV29-1 combines with J gene TRBJ1-1; D ambiguous. Germline CDR1 and CDR2: SQVTM and ANQGSEA. The CDR3 spans 13 residues. Trimming removed 4 bases from V and 3 bases from J, with 12 bases in between. Here the CDR3 reads CSVVRRVDTEAFF. The CDR3 DNA reads TGCAGCGTTGTGCGTCGGGTTGACACTGAAGCTTTCTTT.

This sequence joins TRBV7-9 and TRBJ1-2; possibly TRBD1 for D (5 bases). The CDR3 is made up of 13 amino acids. V lost 1 base and J 8 bases, leaving 11 bases between the germline ends. Per germline, CDR1 SEHNR and CDR2 FQNEAQ (reference sequence). The CDR3 region has the DNA TGTGCCAGCAGCTTAGATGGGGGAGGCGGCTACACCTTC. Protein product: CASSLDGGGGYTF.

This sequence joins TRBV4-1 and TRBJ2-3, with TRBD1 identical over 9 bases. The CDR3 is 19 residues long. V trimming: 2 bases; J trimming: 1 base; junction bases outside the gene matches: 13. Germline V CDR1 and CDR2: MGHRA, YSYEKL. The chain's CDR3 is CASSQPPGQGRMGTDTQYF. In DNA form, the CDR3 reads TGCGCCAGCAGCCAACCTCCGGGACAGGGAAGAATGGGCACAGATACGCAGTATTTT.

CDR3 in amino acids: CASSQDGAAGGQETQYF. The DNA for the CDR3 is TGTGCCAGCAGCCAAGATGGAGCGGCGGGGGGGCAAGAGACCCAGTACTTC. The chain is built from TRBV4-2 and TRBJ2-5; 9 positions agree with TRBD2. The CDR3 consists of 17 residues. With 0 bases clipped from V and 2 bases from J, the junction kept 7 bases outside the gene matches. Per the germline V gene, CDR1 is LGHNA and CDR2 is YNFKEQ.

The chain recombines TRBV28 with TRBJ2-6; D is unclear. V lost 3 bases and J 4 bases, leaving 10 bases between the germline ends. The length of the CDR3 is 15 residues. Germline CDR1 reads MDHEN; CDR2 reads SYDVKM. In DNA form, the CDR3 reads TGTGCCAGCAGTTTGGGCAGTCGAGGGGCCAACGTCCTGACTTTC. The encoded protein is CASSLGSRGANVLTF.

The DNA for the CDR3 is TGTGCCAGCACCCCCGGACAGGGGTCGAACACCGGGGAGCTGTTTTTT. Amino acids: CASTPGQGSNTGELFF. V gene TRBV7-6 combines with J gene TRBJ2-2; 9 positions agree with TRBD1. The CDR3 runs 16 residues. J gave up 0 bases and V 7 bases, and 6 bases lay outside the gene matches. Per germline, CDR1 SGHVS and CDR2 FNYEAQ.

The rearrangement joins TRBV29-1 to TRBJ1-2; TRBD1 aligns across 8 bases. Losses at the gene ends were 6 bases for V and 0 bases for J; bases not matched to a gene: 6. In germline, CDR1 is SQVTM, CDR2 ANQGSEA. The CDR3 sequence is 14 residues long. The DNA for the CDR3 is TGCAGCGTCGGACAGGGAAGGACTAACTATGGCTACACCTTC. Encoded protein: CSVGQGRTNYGYTF.

The V call is TRBV5-1, the J call TRBJ2-1, with D maybe TRBD1 (5 bases). Per the germline V gene, CDR1 is SGHRS and CDR2 is YFSETQ. This CDR3 is 14 amino acids long. Trimming pared 1 base from V and 1 base from J, leaving 6 bases between. The CDR3 sequence is CASSLQGSYNEQFF. The DNA for the CDR3 is TGCGCCAGCAGCTTGCAGGGTTCCTACAATGAGCAGTTCTTC.

The rearrangement uses TRBV11-2 and TRBJ2-3; a possible D gene is TRBD2 (5 bases). The germline V and J ends were trimmed by 1 base and 11 bases, with 10 bases remaining between them. The germline gives CDR1 SGHAT, CDR2 FQNNGV. The CDR3 totals 12 residues. The CDR3: CASSLGPAGQYF. CDR3 bases: TGTGCCAGCAGCTTAGGTCCCGCGGGGCAGTATTTT. The full variable domain, rest sourced from reference TRBV11-2 and TRBJ2-3, is EAGVAQSPRYKIIEKRQSVAFWCNPISGHATLYWYQQILGQGPKLLIQFQNNGVVDDSQLPKDRFSAERLKGVDSTLKIQPAKLEDSAVYLCASSLGPAGQYFGPGTRLTVL.

The chain joins TRBV6-5 to TRBJ2-2, with D possibly being TRBD1 (6 bases). CDR3 length: 13 amino acids. V dropped 8 bases and J dropped 3 bases, with 10 bases sitting between them. Per the germline V gene, CDR1 is MNHEY and CDR2 is SVGAGI. This chain's CDR3 is CASLKGDTGELFF. In DNA form, the CDR3 reads TGTGCCAGCCTTAAGGGGGACACCGGGGAGCTGTTTTTT.

The CDR3 reads CASSGTGGETQYF. In nucleotides, the CDR3 is TGTGCCAGCAGTGGTACAGGGGGGGAGACCCAGTACTTC. The V call is TRBV2, the J call TRBJ2-5; 8 nucleotides match TRBD1. Per the germline V gene, CDR1 is SNHLY and CDR2 is FYNNEI. The CDR3 length is 13 residues. J was trimmed by 5 bases and V by 4 bases; bases with no gene match: 3.